The T cell receptor (beta chain) described here comes from a study of blood T cell repertoires in COVID-19. Background on the study: T cells, B-cell-depleted T cells, or PBMCs provided the cDNA or gDNA that served as material.

Deletions cut 4 bases from V and 0 bases from J, with 8 bases between. This CDR3 is 15 amino acids long. CDR1 and CDR2 (germline): KGHDR, SFDVKD. Libraries were prepared by immunoSEQ multiplex PCR; TCRdb keeps only in-frame clonotypes and omits some of them. The repertoire includes around 62,000 clones, approximately 85% of them detected once, and approximately 25% sits in the top ten. The rearrangement uses TRBV24-1 and TRBJ2-2, with D perhaps TRBD1 (6 bases). The source of this sequence is a man aged 50-59 years with acute or convalescent COVID-19. Material: peripheral blood. CDR3 sequence (DNA): TGTGCCACCAGTGAGCAGGGGTCGAACACCGGGGAGCTGTTTTTT. Encoded protein: CATSEQGSNTGELFF.